This T cell receptor beta chain appears in the sequencing data of a study of PD-1 blockade in classical Hodgkin lymphoma. Autologous stem cell transplantation was followed by relapse in every patient, and brentuximab vedotin exposure varied. Classifying best responses yielded complete response, partial response or progressive disease. Notes on the study in general: CD4+ TCR diversity, unlike CD8+, climbed significantly by C4D1. Among the patients, those starting nivolumab under 1 year after ASCT were excluded. Complete responders showed a baseline diversity that resembled the diversity of newly diagnosed patients.

This CDR3 has 14 amino acids. Germline V gives CDR1 MDHEN, CDR2 SYDVKM. TCRdb's copy holds only in-frame clones and misses some; the assay was immunoSEQ multiplex PCR. The table records more than 30,000 clones, almost 90% of them present only once. With respect to this clone: Its antigen is undetermined. A read error may produce the germline difference seen at one junction end. Distinct nucleotide sequences in the sample also encode this CDR3.

Specimen: peripheral blood mononuclear cells (PBMCs), collected before the second cycle of nivolumab. This rearrangement joins TRBV28 to TRBJ2-7; the match to TRBD1 covers 7 bases. This clonotype originated in a human donor with classical Hodgkin lymphoma. In DNA, the CDR3 is TGTGCTAGCAGTTTTCCGACAGGGTTCTACGAGCAGTACTTC. It is translated as CASSFPTGFYEQYF.